These T cell receptor beta chains were read from a single sample in a study of CD8 T cells in Susac syndrome. Each CDR3 protein gets one entry after TCRdb re-called the immunoSEQ multiplex PCR reads with MiXCR. The sample lists about 100,000 distinct CDR3 sequences; 90% to 95% were seen once. Sequenced material: CD8+ T cells from PBMCs. The receptor set was obtained from a human donor in good health. The CDR3 runs from the conserved cysteine through the conserved F or W. A D gene is named only where the DNA matches it firmly. Clone sizes are given selectively: once, few, many, or a class where the clone is expanded.

d_call j_call clone_size v_call cdr3_nt cdr3_aa
TRBD1 TRBJ2-7 . TRBV5-1 TGCGCCAGCAGCTTGGGACAGGGGGTAAGCTACGAGCAGTACTTC CASSLGQGVSYEQYF
. TRBJ1-5 . TRBV19 TGTGCCAGTAGTATCTTGGACAGCCTAGGGCAGCCCCAGCATTTT CASSILDSLGQPQHF
. TRBJ1-5 . TRBV2 TGTGCCAGCAGTGAAGCGCGATTAACTAAGCGACCCCAGCATTTT CASSEARLTKRPQHF
TRBD1 TRBJ1-5 . TRBV4-1 TGCGCCAGCAGCCACTACAGGGGAGGAGGACAGCCCCAGCATTTT CASSHYRGGGQPQHF
TRBD1 TRBJ2-1 . TRBV9 TGTGCCAGCAATCCCACCGGGACAGGGTACGATGAGCAGTTCTTC CASNPTGTGYDEQFF
. TRBJ1-1 . TRBV4-1 TGCGCCAGCAGCCAAGATGGGACGGTGAACACTGAAGCTTTCTTT CASSQDGTVNTEAFF
. TRBJ2-3 . TRBV5-1 TGCGCCAGCAGCTTGGATCAACCGAGACCAACAGATACGCAGTATTTT CASSLDQPRPTDTQYF
TRBD1 TRBJ2-7 . TRBV12-3/TRBV12-4 TGTGCCAGCAGGGCTGGGACAGGGAACGAGCAGTACTTC CASRAGTGNEQYF
. TRBJ1-2 . TRBV29-1 TGCAGCGTTGAGGAGAGGTCCAGAGCTAACTATGGCTACACCTTC CSVEERSRANYGYTF
. TRBJ1-5 . TRBV29-1 TGCAGCGTTCAAGCAGGGTCGGCTCAGCCCCAGCATTTT CSVQAGSAQPQHF
. TRBJ1-5 . TRBV2 TGTGCCAGCAGTGATGTTTGGACAGAGGATCAGCCCCAGCATTTT CASSDVWTEDQPQHF
. TRBJ1-1 . TRBV6-2/TRBV6-3 TGTGCCAGCAGCTCGACCTTCCGGAACACTGAAGCTTTCTTT CASSSTFRNTEAFF
. TRBJ1-5 . TRBV12-3/TRBV12-4 TGTGCCAGCAGAGATGGCAGTTATCAGCCCCAGCATTTT CASRDGSYQPQHF
TRBD1 TRBJ2-1 . TRBV2 TGTGCCAGCAGTAGGGGGCCCCAGTTCTTC CASSRGPQFF
TRBD1 TRBJ2-1 . TRBV5-6 TGTGCCAGCAGCCCGGGGACAGGCAATGAGCAGTTCTTC CASSPGTGNEQFF
TRBD2 TRBJ2-1 . TRBV14 TGTGCCAGCAGCCACGGGCGGGGGGGCCGCTACAATGAGCAGTTCTTC CASSHGRGGRYNEQFF
. TRBJ1-3 . TRBV5-4 TGTGCCAGCAGCTTTGGCAGGGGATCTGGAAACACCATATATTTT CASSFGRGSGNTIYF
. TRBJ1-5 once TRBV14 TGTGCCAGCAGCCGGGGAGGGCAGCCCCAGCATTTT CASSRGGQPQHF
TRBD1 TRBJ2-7 . TRBV18 TGTGCCAGCTCACCCGGACAGGGCGCTTCCTACGAGCAGTACTTC CASSPGQGASYEQYF
. TRBJ1-3 . TRBV7-8 TGTGCCAGCAGCCTAGGGGGATCTGGAAACACCATATATTTT CASSLGGSGNTIYF
TRBD2 TRBJ2-1 . TRBV5-6 TGTGCCAGCAGCTTGGTATCTAGCGGGGATGATGAGCAGTTCTTC CASSLVSSGDDEQFF
TRBD1 TRBJ1-1 . TRBV19 TGTGCCAGCAAGACAGGGCCAACTGAAGCTTTCTTT CASKTGPTEAFF
. TRBJ2-7 . TRBV29-1 TGCAGCGTTGAAGGGACACCAGACTACGAGCAGTACTTC CSVEGTPDYEQYF
. TRBJ2-7 few TRBV7-9 TGTGCCAGCAGCTTAGCTGAGAGATACGAGCAGTACTTC CASSLAERYEQYF
TRBD1 TRBJ1-1 . TRBV19 TGTGCCAGTATTGGACAGGGGGTAACTGAAGCTTTCTTT CASIGQGVTEAFF
TRBD1 TRBJ1-2 . TRBV14 TGTGCCAGCAGCCAAGAGGACAGGTCTGGCTATGGCTACACCTTC CASSQEDRSGYGYTF
. TRBJ2-7 . TRBV5-6 TGTGCCAGCAGCTTGGAACTAGACGAGCAGTACTTC CASSLELDEQYF
TRBD2 TRBJ2-3 . TRBV7-6 TGTGCCAGCAGCTTTAGCGGGGGGGCCGGAGATACGCAGTATTTT CASSFSGGAGDTQYF
TRBD1 TRBJ2-1 . TRBV7-9 TGTGCCAGCAGCTCCCCGGGACAGGGGGCTAATGAGCAGTTCTTC CASSSPGQGANEQFF
TRBD1 TRBJ2-2 . TRBV5-8 TGTGCCAGCAGCCCCTGGACAGGGTCCATACTACGACCAAACACCGGGGAGCTGTTTTTT CASSPWTGSILRPNTGELFF